This TCR beta chain was recorded in a study of tumor and adjacent non-tumor tissue in lung cancer. Overall study: Approximately 4.2 million productive TCRbeta reads were obtained per sample on average.

CDR1 is SGHRS, CDR2 YFSETQ, per germline. V was trimmed by 4 bases and J by 2 bases, leaving 15 bases between them. This CDR3 is built from 16 residues. This sample's RNA came from whole unsorted tissue. This non-tumor lung sample came from over 3 cm beyond the tumor edge. The library came from three nested PCR rounds adapted from ARM-PCR protocols. TCRdb processed the multiplex PCR reads anew with MiXCR; each CDR3 protein has one entry. The sample records about 98,000 distinct CDR3 sequences, roughly 80% being singletons. Ten or more counts support this clonotype. This TCR was sampled from a man in his 60s with small cell lung cancer. V and J are TRBV5-1 and TRBJ2-2, with D possibly matching TRBD1 (6 bases). Sequencing used distant non-tumor lung tissue. DNA for the CDR3: TGCGCCAGCAGCCCGTACGGACAGACTAACACCGGGGAGCTGTTTTTT. Its translation is CASSPYGQTNTGELFF.